This TCR beta chain was retrieved from a study of blood T cell repertoires in COVID-19. Across the study: Whether acute or convalescent, the COVID-19 samples came from the United States, Italy and Spain. T cells, B-cell-depleted T cells, or PBMCs provided the cDNA or gDNA that served as material.

Original methodology: Nucleated cell number was recorded as an estimate derived from reference gene primer amplification. Sequenced by immunoSEQ multiplex PCR; TCRdb stores in-frame clones only, minus some. The D gene and trimming were derived from the DNA, and the V and J assignments and clone size from that table. Seen here are under 200,000 clones, around three quarters observed once, and the top ten hold approximately 7%. After removal of 5 bases from V and 8 bases from J, the junction contained 5 bases not matched to a gene. The CDR3 length is 13 residues. Germline CDR1 is SGHTA and CDR2 is FQGNSA.

The clonotype was recovered from a man between 70 and 80 years old with active or convalescent COVID-19. Sequencing was carried out using peripheral blood. The V call is TRBV7-2, the J call TRBJ2-4; 8 bases align to TRBD1. CDR3 sequence (DNA): TGTGCCAGCAGCCGACAGACAGGGGACATTCAGTACTTC. Protein: CASSRQTGDIQYF.